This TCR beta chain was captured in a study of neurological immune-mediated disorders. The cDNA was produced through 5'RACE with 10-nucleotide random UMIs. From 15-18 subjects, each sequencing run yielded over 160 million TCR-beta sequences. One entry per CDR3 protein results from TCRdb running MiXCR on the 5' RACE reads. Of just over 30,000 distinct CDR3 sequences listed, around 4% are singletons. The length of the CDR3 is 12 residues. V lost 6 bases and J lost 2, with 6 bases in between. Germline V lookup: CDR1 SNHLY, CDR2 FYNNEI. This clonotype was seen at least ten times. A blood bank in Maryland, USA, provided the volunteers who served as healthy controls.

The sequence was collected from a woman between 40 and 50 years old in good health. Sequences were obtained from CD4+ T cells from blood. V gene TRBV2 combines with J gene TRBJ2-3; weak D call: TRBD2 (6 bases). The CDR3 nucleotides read TGTGCCAGCAGGGGACTCACAGATACGCAGTATTTT. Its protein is CASRGLTDTQYF.